Sequencing of this TCR beta chain was carried out in a study of control samples from healthy donors and cancer patients. The V end lost 3 bases, the J end lost 3 bases, and 12 bases lay between the germline ends. Germline assignment: CDR1 LNHDA and CDR2 SQIVND (reference sequence). CDR3 length: 14 residues. Measured with immunoSEQ multiplex PCR; TCRdb has only the in-frame clones, and not every one. The sample includes around 150,000 clones, about 94% of them seen just once. This TCR came from a woman aged 40 to 49 in good health. The sequencing input was blood. The genes are TRBV19 and TRBJ2-7; D not resolved. CDR3 protein: CASSIGPVSYEQYF. CDR3 nucleotides: TGTGCCAGTAGTATCGGGCCGGTTAGCTACGAGCAGTACTTC.